This T cell receptor beta chain was recovered during a study of cytomegalovirus exposure and HLA in healthy donors. CDR1 is SGHRS, CDR2 YFSETQ, per germline. This CDR3 has 14 residues. V was pared by 0 bases and J by 5 bases, with 11 bases between. The PCR was carried out with 60 Vbeta primers and 13 Jbeta primers. TCRdb keeps only in-frame clones here, not all; method: immunoSEQ multiplex PCR. Of about 78,000 clones listed, approximately 72% are singletons. The sequencing input was PBMCs. This chain links TRBV5-1 with TRBJ2-5; possible D gene TRBD2, 6 bases. The TCR sequence derives from a woman aged 40 to 55 in good health and CMV-seropositive. The CDR3 DNA reads as TGCGCCAGCAGCTTGGCCCGGAGCGGGGAGACCCAGTACTTC. Translation: CASSLARSGETQYF.